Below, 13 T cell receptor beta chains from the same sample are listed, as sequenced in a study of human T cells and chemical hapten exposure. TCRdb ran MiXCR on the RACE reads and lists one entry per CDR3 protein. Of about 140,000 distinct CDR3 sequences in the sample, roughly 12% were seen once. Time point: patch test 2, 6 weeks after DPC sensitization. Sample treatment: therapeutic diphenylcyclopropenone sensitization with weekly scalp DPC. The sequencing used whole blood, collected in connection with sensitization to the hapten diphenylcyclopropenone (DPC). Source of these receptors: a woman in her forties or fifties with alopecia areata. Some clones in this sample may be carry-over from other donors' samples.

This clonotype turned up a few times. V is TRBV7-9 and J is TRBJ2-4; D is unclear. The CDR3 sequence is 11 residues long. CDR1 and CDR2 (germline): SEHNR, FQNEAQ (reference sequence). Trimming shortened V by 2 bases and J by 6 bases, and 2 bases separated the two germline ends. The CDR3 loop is CASSLRNIQYF. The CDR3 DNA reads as TGTGCCAGCAGCTTAAGAAACATTCAGTACTTC.

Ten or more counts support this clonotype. CDR3 bases: TGTGCCAGCAGTGACTCCTGGGCTAGCGCAACACTATACAATGAGCAGTTCTTC. Protein sequence: CASSDSWASATLYNEQFF. V usage is TRBV6-4 and J usage is TRBJ2-1; D possibly corresponds to TRBD2 (6 bases). The V gene's germline CDR1 is MRHNA and CDR2 SNTAGT. V lost 0 bases, J lost 4 bases, and 19 bases lay in between. The CDR3 consists of 18 residues.

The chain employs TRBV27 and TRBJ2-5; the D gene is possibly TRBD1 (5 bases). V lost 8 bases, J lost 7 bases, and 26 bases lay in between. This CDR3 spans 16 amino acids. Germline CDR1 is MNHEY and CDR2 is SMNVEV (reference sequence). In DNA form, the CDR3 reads TGTGCCAGCTCCTCTTTGGCAGGGCTTTCCTCCGGGACCCAGTACTTC. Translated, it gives CASSSLAGLSSGTQYF.

This chain's CDR3 is CASTFSYEQYF. CDR3 bases: TGTGCCAGCACCTTCTCCTACGAGCAGTACTTC. The V and J genes are TRBV6-2 or TRBV6-3 and TRBJ2-7; no reliable D call. The CDR3 is 11 amino acids. Germline V gene data show CDR1 as MNHEY and CDR2 as SVGEGT. V was trimmed by 7 bases and J by 0 bases, leaving 4 bases between them.

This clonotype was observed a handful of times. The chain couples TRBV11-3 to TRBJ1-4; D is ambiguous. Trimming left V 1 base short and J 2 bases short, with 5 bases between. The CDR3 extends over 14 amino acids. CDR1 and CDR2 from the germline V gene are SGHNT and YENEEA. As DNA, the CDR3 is TGTGCCAGCAGCTTAGGACGGACTAATGAAAAACTGTTTTTT. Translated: CASSLGRTNEKLFF.

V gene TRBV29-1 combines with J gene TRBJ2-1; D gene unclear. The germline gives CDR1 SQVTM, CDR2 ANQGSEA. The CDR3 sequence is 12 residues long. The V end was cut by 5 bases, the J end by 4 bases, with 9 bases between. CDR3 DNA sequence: TGCAGCGTTTCTCTAGGTTACAATGAGCAGTTCTTC. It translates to CSVSLGYNEQFF.

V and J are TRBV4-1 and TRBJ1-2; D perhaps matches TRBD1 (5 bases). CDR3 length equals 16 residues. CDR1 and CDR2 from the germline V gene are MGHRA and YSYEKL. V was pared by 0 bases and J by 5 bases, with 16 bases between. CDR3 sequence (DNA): TGCGCCAGCAGCCAAGATGGGGGGGATGTTGGGTATGGCTACACCTTC. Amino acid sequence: CASSQDGGDVGYGYTF.

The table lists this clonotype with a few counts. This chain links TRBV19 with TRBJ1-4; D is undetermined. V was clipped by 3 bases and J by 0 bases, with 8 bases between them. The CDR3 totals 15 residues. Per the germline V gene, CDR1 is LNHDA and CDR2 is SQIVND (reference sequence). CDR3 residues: CASSIPRTTNEKLFF. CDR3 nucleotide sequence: TGTGCCAGTAGTATCCCCAGGACAACTAATGAAAAACTGTTTTTT.

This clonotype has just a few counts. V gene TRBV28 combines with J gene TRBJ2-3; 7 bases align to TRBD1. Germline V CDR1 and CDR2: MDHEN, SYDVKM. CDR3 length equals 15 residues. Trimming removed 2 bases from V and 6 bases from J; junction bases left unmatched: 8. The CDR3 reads CASSLRTGSSDTQYF. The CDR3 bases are TGTGCCAGCAGTTTAAGGACAGGCTCCTCCGATACGCAGTATTTT.

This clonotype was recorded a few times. DNA of the CDR3: TGTGCCAGCAGCTCCCGACAGGAGCGGGGAGATACGCAGTATTTT. Protein: CASSSRQERGDTQYF. V is TRBV5-4 and J is TRBJ2-3; possible D gene TRBD2, 7 bases. The CDR3 covers 15 residues. Trimming cost V 3 bases and J 5 bases, with 16 bases left between them. CDR1 is SGHNT and CDR2 is YYREEE in the germline V gene (reference sequence). The full variable domain, its missing parts supplied by reference TRBV5-4 and TRBJ2-3, is ETGVTQSPTHLIKTRGQQVTLRCSSQSGHNTVSWYQQALGQGPQFIFQYYREEENGRGNFPPRFSGLQFPNYSSELNVNALELDDSALYLCASSSRQERGDTQYFGPGTRLTVL.

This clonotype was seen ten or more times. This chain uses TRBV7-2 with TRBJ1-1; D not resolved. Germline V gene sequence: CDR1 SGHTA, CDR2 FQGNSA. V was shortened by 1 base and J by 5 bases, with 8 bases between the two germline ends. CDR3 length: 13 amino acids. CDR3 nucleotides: TGTGCCAGCAGCTTAGGAGGGTTGACTGAAGCTTTCTTT. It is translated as CASSLGGLTEAFF.

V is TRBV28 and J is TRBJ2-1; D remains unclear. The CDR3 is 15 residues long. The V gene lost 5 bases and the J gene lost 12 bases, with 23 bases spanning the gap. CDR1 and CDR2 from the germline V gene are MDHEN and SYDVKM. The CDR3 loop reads CASSPPGLPTLGQFF. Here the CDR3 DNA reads TGTGCCAGCAGTCCCCCCGGTCTCCCGACCTTGGGGCAGTTCTTC.

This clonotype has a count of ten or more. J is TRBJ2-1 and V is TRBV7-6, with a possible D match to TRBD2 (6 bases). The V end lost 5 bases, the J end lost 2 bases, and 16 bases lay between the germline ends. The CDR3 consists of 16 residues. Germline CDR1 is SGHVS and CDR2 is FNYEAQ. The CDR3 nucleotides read TGTGCCAGCAGCCACAGTGGAGGGGCGGCCTACAATGAGCAGTTCTTC. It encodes CASSHSGGAAYNEQFF.